A single sample is the source of the 32 T cell receptor beta chains below, sequenced in a study of T cell responses to AZD1222 COVID-19 vaccine. The method was immunoSEQ multiplex PCR; TCRdb's version includes in-frame clones alone and lacks a portion of them. Here the sample spans about 180,000 clones, around 90% being singletons. The material sequenced was peripheral blood, taken 28 days after the second AZD1222 dose. The receptors were gathered from an adult who received the AZD1222 COVID-19 vaccine.

The CDR3 DNA reads TGTGCCAGCAGCGTAGCCCCTCACCGACGGAACACCTACGAGCTCTACTTC. It codes for CASSVAPHRRNTYELYF. J is TRBJ2-7 and V is TRBV9; D remains ambiguous. CDR3 size: 17 residues. Trimming shortened V by 0 bases and J by 13 bases, and 29 bases separated the two germline ends. Germline lookup yields CDR1 SGDLS and CDR2 YYNGEE.

The chain combines TRBV9 with TRBJ1-2, with TRBD1 matching over 7 bases. The CDR3 has 14 amino acids. The trim removed 0 bases at V and 1 base at J, leaving 0 bases unmatched. CDR1 is SGDLS, CDR2 YYNGEE, per germline. The CDR3 nucleotides are TGTGCCAGCAGCGTAGGGGACAGTAACTATGGCTACACCTTC. It codes for CASSVGDSNYGYTF. The full variable domain, rest sourced from reference TRBV9 and TRBJ1-2, is DSGVTQTPKHLITATGQRVTLRCSPRSGDLSVYWYQQSLDQGLQFLIQYYNGEERAKGNILERFSAQQFPDLHSELNLSSLELGDSALYFCASSVGDSNYGYTFGSGTRLTVV.

CDR3 coding DNA: TGTGCCAGCAGCGTAGGGGGCAGAGAGACCCAGTACTTC. Protein sequence: CASSVGGRETQYF. The V and J genes are TRBV9 and TRBJ2-5; D perhaps matches TRBD1 (5 bases). The V and J ends lost 0 bases and 4 bases respectively, with 7 bases between them. The CDR3 length is 13 residues. Germline V gene data show CDR1 as SGDLS and CDR2 as YYNGEE.

The genes are TRBV4-3 and TRBJ2-6, with D possibly TRBD1 on 6 matching bases. Germline V lookup: CDR1 LGHNA, CDR2 YSLEER. Trimming removed 0 bases from V and 1 base from J, with 7 bases in between. The CDR3 is 16 residues long. The DNA for the CDR3 is TGCGCCAGCAGCCAAGAAAGGGGGTCTGGGGCCAACGTCCTGACTTTC. It translates to CASSQERGSGANVLTF.

The gene calls are TRBV19 and TRBJ2-4; 11 bases are shared with TRBD2. Germline CDR1 reads LNHDA; CDR2 reads SQIVND (reference sequence). The ends lost 3 bases at V and 0 bases at J; junction bases unmatched: 10. The CDR3 runs to 19 residues. CDR3 in amino acids: CASSMGTGLAGVAKNIQYF. The CDR3 DNA sequence: TGTGCCAGTAGTATGGGGACCGGACTAGCGGGCGTAGCCAAAAACATTCAGTACTTC.

The V and J genes are TRBV2 and TRBJ1-2; D possibly corresponds to TRBD1 (5 bases). The V and J ends lost 4 bases and 2 bases respectively, with 8 bases between them. CDR3 length: 13 amino acids. Germline V gives CDR1 SNHLY, CDR2 FYNNEI. The CDR3 sequence: CASSVGQNYGYTF. CDR3 nucleotide sequence: TGTGCCAGCAGTGTGGGGCAGAACTATGGCTACACCTTC. The complete variable domain, with remaining parts taken from reference TRBV2 and TRBJ1-2, reads EPEVTQTPSHQVTQMGQEVILRCVPISNHLYFYWYRQILGQKVEFLVSFYNNEISEKSEIFDDQFSVERPDGSNFTLKIRSTKLEDSAMYFCASSVGQNYGYTFGSGTRLTVV.

There are a few counts of this clone. This chain uses TRBV19 with TRBJ1-3; D gene unclear. V lost 8 bases and J 4 bases, leaving 12 bases between the germline ends. From germline, CDR1 is LNHDA and CDR2 SQIVND (reference sequence). The CDR3 covers 13 residues. Here the CDR3 reads CASSLVWGNTIYF. The CDR3 region has the DNA TGTGCCAGTTCTCTGGTGTGGGGAAACACCATATATTTT. Full variable domain (outside the CDR3, taken from reference TRBV19 and TRBJ1-3): DGGITQSPKYLFRKEGQNVTLSCEQNLNHDAMYWYRQDPGQGLRLIYYSQIVNDFQKGDIAEGYSVSREKKESFPLTVTSAQKNPTAFYLCASSLVWGNTIYFGEGSWLTVV.

This chain connects TRBV2 to TRBJ1-1, with TRBD1 matching 8 bases. J lost 0 bases, V lost 5 bases, and 11 bases had no gene match. This CDR3 comprises 17 residues. Germline V gene data show CDR1 as SNHLY and CDR2 as FYNNEI. In nucleotides, the CDR3 is TGTGCCAGCAGTCCAGGGCAGGGGGCTCTTATGAACACTGAAGCTTTCTTT. Encoded protein: CASSPGQGALMNTEAFF.

This clone was seen once. The chain joins TRBV19 to TRBJ2-3; 13 bases line up with TRBD2. Germline V gene sequence: CDR1 LNHDA, CDR2 SQIVND (reference sequence). The CDR3 is 16 residues long. J gave up 10 bases and V 0 bases, and 7 bases lay outside the gene matches. CDR3 bases: TGTGCCAGTAGTATAGATAGGACTAGCGGGAGAGTGGCGCAGTATTTT. Residues: CASSIDRTSGRVAQYF.

This clone came up a few times. The gene calls are TRBV20-1 and TRBJ1-5; D perhaps matches TRBD1 (5 bases). Germline assignment: CDR1 DFQATT and CDR2 SNEGSKA (reference sequence). V lost 6 bases, J lost 6 bases, and 9 bases lay in between. The CDR3 sequence is 11 residues long. DNA for the CDR3: TGCAGTGCAGTGGGGGGTCAGCCCCAGCATTTT. Its translation: CSAVGGQPQHF.

This chain links TRBV4-1 with TRBJ1-2; D is undetermined. The CDR3 totals 14 residues. Trimming took 1 base from V and 5 from J, leaving 11 bases between them. Germline V CDR1 and CDR2: MGHRA, YSYEKL. CDR3 loop: CASSQAGSLYGYTF. CDR3 sequence (DNA): TGCGCCAGCAGCCAAGCGGGCAGCTTGTATGGCTACACCTTC.

This chain connects TRBV5-1 to TRBJ2-2; no definite D call. The CDR3 runs to 13 residues. Germline CDR1 is SGHRS and CDR2 is YFSETQ. Trimming cost V 0 bases and J 4 bases, with 4 bases left between them. DNA of the CDR3: TGCGCCAGCAGCTTGGAAGTCACCGGGGAGCTGTTTTTT. Its translation: CASSLEVTGELFF.

The chain joins TRBV27 to TRBJ2-7; 12 bases are shared with TRBD2. The CDR3 consists of 16 residues. The germline V gene encodes CDR1 MNHEY and CDR2 SMNVEV (reference sequence). Trimming at V came to 5 bases and at J to 2 bases, leaving 7 bases not matched to a gene. CDR3 coding DNA: TGTGCCAGCAGTCCAGCATCTAGCGGGAGGGCCTACGAGCAGTACTTC. Translated: CASSPASSGRAYEQYF.

V gene TRBV5-1 combines with J gene TRBJ2-7; 9 bases line up with TRBD1. CDR3 length: 15 residues. CDR1 is SGHRS, CDR2 YFSETQ, per germline. J was trimmed by 8 bases and V by 2 bases; bases with no gene match: 11. CDR3 nucleotides: TGCGCCAGCAGCTTCTTCAAGGGACAGGGCCTTCAGCAGTACTTC. This codes for CASSFFKGQGLQQYF.

The chain uses TRBV9 and TRBJ1-1, with D perhaps TRBD1 (5 bases). This CDR3 has 14 residues. Germline CDR1 is SGDLS and CDR2 is YYNGEE. Trimming removed 0 bases from V and 5 bases from J, with 11 bases in between. The CDR3 region has the DNA TGTGCCAGCAGCGTAGAAGGGACGAGAACTGAAGCTTTCTTT. It codes for CASSVEGTRTEAFF.

The gene calls are TRBV19 and TRBJ2-3; 7 nucleotides line up with TRBD2. CDR3 length: 17 amino acids. The V and J ends lost 3 bases and 2 bases, in that order; junction bases with no gene match: 11. Germline V gene lookup returns CDR1 LNHDA and CDR2 SQIVND (reference sequence). The CDR3 nucleotides read TGTGCCAGTAGTATTAGGTTGGTAGCGGGCATCACAGATACGCAGTATTTT. Protein: CASSIRLVAGITDTQYF.

This rearrangement joins TRBV7-9 to TRBJ1-5; tentatively, D is TRBD1 (5 bases). The CDR3 runs to 16 residues. Germline assignment: CDR1 SEHNR and CDR2 FQNEAQ (reference sequence). The V and J ends lost 5 bases and 6 bases respectively, with 20 bases between them. Here the CDR3 DNA reads TGTGCCAGCAGCCCCGAACCGGGGCAGGGAGGTCAGCCCCAGCATTTT. It codes for CASSPEPGQGGQPQHF.

The V call is TRBV5-5, the J call TRBJ2-7, with TRBD1 as a possible D gene (5 bases). This CDR3 contains 14 residues. V lost 1 base, J lost 3 bases, and 11 bases lay in between. CDR1 SGHKS and CDR2 YYEKEE come from the germline V gene (reference sequence). The CDR3, as DNA: TGTGCCAGCAGCTTGACAGGCCCCATCTACGAGCAGTACTTC. This gives the protein CASSLTGPIYEQYF.

This clone was seen only a few times. The chain links TRBV9 to TRBJ2-1; TRBD2 aligns across 12 bases. The CDR3 runs to 15 residues. Losses at the gene ends were 2 bases for V and 6 bases for J; bases not matched to a gene: 3. In germline, CDR1 is SGDLS, CDR2 YYNGEE. CDR3 sequence (DNA): TGTGCCAGCAGCGTGACTAGCGGGAGAGGCAATGAGCAGTTCTTC. Translated: CASSVTSGRGNEQFF.

The chain joins TRBV29-1 to TRBJ2-2; D may be TRBD1 (6 bases). The V gene's germline CDR1 is SQVTM and CDR2 ANQGSEA. CDR3 size: 13 residues. V shed 3 bases and J shed 3 bases, with 8 bases lying between them. CDR3 nucleotide sequence: TGCAGCGTTGACTGGGGGCACACCGGGGAGCTGTTTTTT. Translated, it gives CSVDWGHTGELFF.

The chain couples TRBV27 to TRBJ2-7; 10 positions agree with TRBD1. Per germline, CDR1 MNHEY and CDR2 SMNVEV (reference sequence). The CDR3 loop spans 14 amino acids. V lost 7 bases to trimming and J lost 2 bases; unmatched junction nucleotides: 5. CDR3 amino acids: CASTDRGPAYEQYF. CDR3 nucleotides: TGTGCCAGCACCGACAGGGGGCCCGCCTACGAGCAGTACTTC.

The rearrangement uses TRBV2 and TRBJ1-1, with D tentatively TRBD1 (5 bases). The CDR3 is 14 amino acids. V was clipped by 6 bases and J by 5 bases, with 16 bases between them. The germline CDR1 and CDR2 sequences are SNHLY and FYNNEI. Here the CDR3 DNA reads TGTGCCAGCAGACGGGATCTGGGGGGTACTGAAGCTTTCTTT. As protein: CASRRDLGGTEAFF.

The chain is built from TRBV9 and TRBJ2-2; D is perhaps TRBD2 (6 bases). Germline CDR1 reads SGDLS; CDR2 reads YYNGEE. The V and J ends lost 5 bases and 4 bases respectively, with 9 bases between them. This CDR3 has 13 amino acids. In nucleotides, the CDR3 is TGTGCCAGCAGGCGGGGAGCCACCGGGGAGCTGTTTTTT. Encoded protein: CASRRGATGELFF.

The J gene is TRBJ2-1, the V gene TRBV28; 16 nucleotides match TRBD2. CDR1 is MDHEN, CDR2 SYDVKM, per germline. Losses at the gene ends were 4 bases for V and 10 bases for J; bases not matched to a gene: 10. The CDR3 has 17 amino acids. This chain's CDR3 is CASSSQGLAGGHREQFF. The CDR3 DNA sequence: TGTGCCAGCAGTTCCCAGGGACTAGCGGGAGGGCATCGGGAGCAGTTCTTC.

As DNA, the CDR3 is TGTGCCAGCAGTTTAGGACAGACAGATACGCAGTATTTT. Protein sequence: CASSLGQTDTQYF. The J gene is TRBJ2-3, the V gene TRBV28; D is perhaps TRBD1 (6 bases). From germline, CDR1 is MDHEN and CDR2 SYDVKM. Trimming cost V 2 bases and J 3 bases, with 6 bases left between them. The CDR3 covers 13 residues.

This clone has only one observation. The V gene is TRBV7-8, the J gene TRBJ2-3; D not certain. The V gene lost 5 bases and the J gene lost 7 bases, with 13 bases spanning the gap. Germline-derived CDR1 and CDR2 are SGHVS and FQNEAQ. The CDR3 loop spans 13 amino acids. The CDR3 loop reads CASSPAVFNTQYF. For the CDR3, the DNA is TGTGCCAGCAGCCCCGCCGTTTTTAATACGCAGTATTTT.

The rearrangement joins TRBV6-8 to TRBJ2-2; D is ambiguous. Germline CDR1 is MNHGY and CDR2 is SAAAGT. This CDR3 has 10 amino acids. With 8 bases removed from V and 10 bases from J, the gap between germline ends came to 8 bases. This CDR3 is CASGNKELFF. DNA of the CDR3: TGTGCCAGCGGTAACAAGGAGCTGTTTTTT.

Turning to this clone: The junction departs from germline at one end; a sequencing error may be responsible. Written as DNA, the CDR3 is TGTACCACCAGCAGATTACAGGGAAGTGGGGAAAAACTGTTTTTT. Translation: CTTSRLQGSGEKLFF. This chain joins TRBV15 and TRBJ1-4; perhaps TRBD1 as D (6 bases). The V gene's germline CDR1 is LNHNV and CDR2 YYDKDF (reference sequence). The CDR3 sequence is 15 residues long.

The chain joins TRBV5-1 to TRBJ2-7, with a tentative D call TRBD1 (5 bases). V shed 2 bases and J shed 5 bases, with 8 bases lying between them. This CDR3 spans 12 amino acids. Germline V gene sequence: CDR1 SGHRS, CDR2 YFSETQ. The CDR3 coding sequence is TGCGCCAGCAGCTTTCAGGGAAACGAGCAGTACTTC. Translating gives CASSFQGNEQYF.

V gene TRBV5-6 combines with J gene TRBJ1-2, with D perhaps matching TRBD1 (6 bases). The CDR3 totals 14 residues. Per germline, CDR1 SGHDT and CDR2 YYEEEE. V lost 2 bases, J lost 5 bases, and 13 bases lay in between. The CDR3 sequence is CASSFGGARYGYTF. CDR3 nucleotide sequence: TGTGCCAGCAGCTTTGGGGGCGCTAGGTATGGCTACACCTTC.

The rearrangement joins TRBV12-3 or TRBV12-4 to TRBJ2-1, with no clear D. The CDR3 is made up of 11 amino acids. The V and J ends lost 6 bases and 8 bases respectively, with 8 bases between them. The CDR3 sequence: CASSPADEQFF. The DNA for the CDR3 is TGTGCCAGCAGCCCGGCGGATGAGCAGTTCTTC.

This chain links TRBV19 with TRBJ2-3, with D perhaps TRBD2 (6 bases). Germline values: CDR1 LNHDA, CDR2 SQIVND (reference sequence). The CDR3 runs to 15 residues. V gave up 3 bases and J gave up 8 bases, with 18 bases separating them. This CDR3 reads CASSMAAGSPATQYF. In DNA form, the CDR3 reads TGTGCCAGTAGTATGGCGGCGGGAAGTCCCGCTACGCAGTATTTT. Based on the CDR3 plus reference TRBV19 and TRBJ2-3, the full variable domain is DGGITQSPKYLFRKEGQNVTLSCEQNLNHDAMYWYRQDPGQGLRLIYYSQIVNDFQKGDIAEGYSVSREKKESFPLTVTSAQKNPTAFYLCASSMAAGSPATQYFGPGTRLTVL.